One sample yielded the 20 T cell receptor beta chains listed below, sequenced in a study of T-cell reconstitution after alpha-beta-depleted transplantation in children. The authors prepared the TCRbeta library with unique molecular identifiers. MiXCR was run by TCRdb on the PCR reads, yielding one entry per CDR3 protein. The sample includes some 240,000 distinct CDR3 sequences, around 12% of them seen just once. The sequences come from PBMCs from the stem cell graft donor, collected from the stem cell graft. Every receptor here comes from a human donor who donated a stem cell graft to a child with acute lymphoblastic leukemia.

At least ten counts were recorded for this clonotype. The chain recombines TRBV20-1 with TRBJ2-7; the D is unclear. The V gene's germline CDR1 is DFQATT and CDR2 SNEGSKA (reference sequence). Trimming stripped 0 bases from V and 4 bases from J, with 4 bases between. CDR3 size: 11 residues. The CDR3 region is CSAREEYEQYF. CDR3 bases: TGCAGTGCTAGAGAAGAATACGAGCAGTACTTC.

The table lists this clonotype with many counts. CDR3 sequence reads: CASSLAGALLDYGYTF. The CDR3 DNA sequence: TGCGCCAGCAGCTTGGCTGGGGCACTTTTAGACTATGGCTACACCTTC. The chain is built from TRBV5-1 and TRBJ1-2; D may be TRBD1 (5 bases). The CDR3 covers 16 residues. Trimming took 0 bases from V and 3 from J, leaving 15 bases between them. Germline loops: CDR1 SGHRS, CDR2 YFSETQ.

The V and J genes are TRBV18 and TRBJ1-1; the D is unclear. V was pared by 2 bases and J by 8 bases, with 15 bases between. Germline values: CDR1 KGHSH, CDR2 LQKENI. The CDR3 extends over 14 amino acids. The CDR3 region is CASSPGSRGAEAFF. Written as DNA, the CDR3 is TGTGCCAGCTCACCAGGATCGCGGGGTGCAGAAGCTTTCTTT. Drawing the rest from reference TRBV18 and TRBJ1-1, the complete variable domain is NAGVMQNPRHLVRRRGQEARLRCSPMKGHSHVYWYRQLPEEGLKFMVYLQKENIIDESGMPKERFSAEFPKEGPSILRIQQVVRGDSAAYFCASSPGSRGAEAFFGQGTRLTVV.

This clonotype was counted at least ten times. The V gene is TRBV28, the J gene TRBJ2-1; D is unclear. V was shortened by 6 bases and J by 4 bases, with 19 bases between the two germline ends. CDR1 and CDR2 (germline): MDHEN, SYDVKM. This CDR3 comprises 16 residues. The CDR3 sequence: CASRIRVGGSYNEQFF. The CDR3 DNA follows: TGTGCCAGCAGGATAAGGGTTGGCGGATCTTACAATGAGCAGTTCTTC. The full variable domain, in which reference TRBV28 and TRBJ2-1 provide the parts outside the CDR3, is DVKVTQSSRYLVKRTGEKVFLECVQDMDHENMFWYRQDPGLGLRLIYFSYDVKMKEKGDIPEGYSVSREKKERFSLILESASTNQTSMYLCASRIRVGGSYNEQFFGPGTRLTVL.

Regarding this clonotype: This could be a read error, since a much larger clone is one nucleotide away. The CDR3 does not end in the conserved phenylalanine or tryptophan, so this is likely a read error. This chain uses TRBV20-1 with TRBJ2-7, with 7 bases that match TRBD2. With 4 bases clipped from V and 6 bases from J, the junction kept 6 bases outside the gene matches. The CDR3 runs to 12 residues. Germline CDR1 DFQATT, CDR2 SNEGSKA (reference sequence). CDR3 region: CSAIDPSGEQYI. CDR3 coding DNA: TGCAGTGCTATCGACCCTAGCGGCGAGCAGTACATC.

This clonotype occurred many times. V and J are TRBV20-1 and TRBJ2-5, with D perhaps matching TRBD1 (5 bases). Germline V gives CDR1 DFQATT, CDR2 SNEGSKA (reference sequence). The CDR3 runs to 11 residues. V lost 5 bases and J 5 bases, leaving 9 bases between the germline ends. CDR3 amino acids: CSASNRETQYF. CDR3 DNA: TGCAGTGCTTCTAACAGGGAGACCCAGTACTTC.

As for this clonotype: One base away lies a much larger clone, so this may be a sequencing read error. V is TRBV12-3 or TRBV12-4 and J is TRBJ2-5; D is unclear. V shed 9 bases and J shed 2 bases, with 7 bases lying between them. The CDR3 has 11 residues. The CDR3 loop reads CARREQETQYF. Here the CDR3 DNA reads TGTGCCAGAAGAGAACAAGAGACCCAGTACTTC.

The sample holds many counts of this clonotype. V and J are TRBV9 and TRBJ2-7, with TRBD1 matching 9 bases. The length of the CDR3 is 15 residues. After removal of 4 bases from V and 4 bases from J, the junction contained 9 bases not matched to a gene. Germline V gene data show CDR1 as SGDLS and CDR2 as YYNGEE. The CDR3 here is CASSPRTGADYEQYF. The DNA of the CDR3 is TGTGCCAGCAGCCCAAGGACAGGGGCCGATTACGAGCAGTACTTC.

The table lists this clonotype with many counts. The CDR3 loop is CASSLAGDEGQPQHF. For the CDR3, the DNA is TGTGCCAGCAGCTTAGCCGGGGATGAAGGTCAGCCCCAGCATTTT. The V call is TRBV7-9, the J call TRBJ1-5; D gene uncertain. With 0 bases removed from V and 6 bases from J, the gap between germline ends came to 12 bases. The CDR3 has 15 amino acids. Per germline, CDR1 SEHNR and CDR2 FQNEAQ (reference sequence).

The table lists this clonotype with many counts. This chain uses TRBV5-1 with TRBJ1-1, with TRBD1 matching over 8 bases. V gave up 4 bases and J gave up 1 base; unmatched junction bases: 3. CDR1 is SGHRS and CDR2 is YFSETQ in the germline V gene. The CDR3 loop spans 14 amino acids. The DNA for the CDR3 is TGCGCCAGCAGCGCAGGGGGCTCGAACACTGAAGCTTTCTTT. It codes for CASSAGGSNTEAFF.

The chain uses TRBV6-5 and TRBJ2-3; 12 nucleotides align to TRBD2. The V segment lost 0 bases and the J segment 2 bases; nucleotides outside the gene matches: 6. The CDR3 covers 18 residues. Germline V gives CDR1 MNHEY, CDR2 SVGAGI. CDR3 DNA sequence: TGTGCCAGCAGTTACTCGGGGGCTAGCGGGGGGGCCACAGATACGCAGTATTTT. Translating it yields CASSYSGASGGATDTQYF.

V and J are TRBV20-1 and TRBJ1-5; D remains unclear. V was shortened by 3 bases and J by 0 bases, with 9 bases between the two germline ends. This CDR3 is built from 14 residues. In germline, CDR1 is DFQATT, CDR2 SNEGSKA (reference sequence). The CDR3 DNA sequence: TGCAGTGCTAGCCAGATTTATAGCAATCAGCCCCAGCATTTT. It specifies CSASQIYSNQPQHF.

This clonotype appeared many times. The rearrangement uses TRBV6-4 and TRBJ1-2; no clear D gene. Germline-derived CDR1 and CDR2 are MRHNA and SNTAGT. The CDR3 is made up of 14 amino acids. V was cut by 3 bases and J by 4 bases, with 12 bases left in between. The CDR3 is CASSERLGLYGYTF. The CDR3, as DNA: TGTGCCAGCAGTGAGAGGTTGGGCCTCTATGGCTACACCTTC.

In the case of this clonotype: Mismatch with germline at one junction end may stem from a read error. The chain uses TRBV5-6 and TRBJ1-1; possible D gene TRBD1, 6 bases. The CDR3 runs 14 residues. The germline V gene encodes CDR1 SGHDT and CDR2 YYEEEE. Here the CDR3 reads CASTLMDSNTEAFF. The CDR3 bases are TGTGCCAGCACCTTGATGGACAGCAACACTGAAGCTTTCTTT.

This clonotype was observed many times. V is TRBV7-8 and J is TRBJ2-4; TRBD1 is a possible D gene (5 bases). The V end was cut by 4 bases, the J end by 7 bases, with 17 bases between. Germline V gives CDR1 SGHVS, CDR2 FQNEAQ. This CDR3 contains 15 residues. The DNA of the CDR3 is TGTGCCAGCAGCTCCCCGAAGGAGTGGGGCAACATTCAGTACTTC. Translating it yields CASSSPKEWGNIQYF.

This clonotype came up many times. CDR3 residues: CAISESDTPNYGYTF. The CDR3 DNA reads as TGTGCCATCAGTGAGTCGGACACCCCTAACTATGGCTACACCTTC. V usage is TRBV10-3 and J usage is TRBJ1-2; possibly TRBD1 for D (5 bases). Germline loops: CDR1 ENHRY, CDR2 SYGVKD. With 0 bases removed from V and 0 bases from J, the gap between germline ends came to 8 bases. This CDR3 has 15 amino acids.

This clonotype occurred many times. V gene TRBV28 combines with J gene TRBJ1-5; maybe TRBD1 (5 bases). V lost 2 bases to trimming and J lost 9 bases, with 17 bases between them. The germline gives CDR1 MDHEN, CDR2 SYDVKM. CDR3 size: 15 residues. CDR3 residues: CASSLLQGSSWPQHF. CDR3 bases: TGTGCCAGCAGTTTACTGCAGGGCTCCTCTTGGCCCCAGCATTTT. Based on the CDR3 plus reference TRBV28 and TRBJ1-5, the full variable domain is DVKVTQSSRYLVKRTGEKVFLECVQDMDHENMFWYRQDPGLGLRLIYFSYDVKMKEKGDIPEGYSVSREKKERFSLILESASTNQTSMYLCASSLLQGSSWPQHFGDGTRLSIL.

Only a few counts were recorded for this clonotype. This chain connects TRBV4-3 to TRBJ2-2, with 8 bases identical to TRBD1. Germline-derived CDR1 and CDR2 are LGHNA and YSLEER. The CDR3 totals 16 residues. After removal of 1 base from V and 7 bases from J, the junction contained 8 bases not matched to a gene. In DNA form, the CDR3 reads TGCGCCAGCAGCCAAGGGCCGGACAGGGCGGTCGGGGAGCTGTTTTTT. Amino acids: CASSQGPDRAVGELFF.

This clonotype was recorded many times. The rearrangement uses TRBV28 and TRBJ2-7, with unresolved D. Deletions cut 8 bases from V and 3 bases from J, with 14 bases between. Germline CDR1 and CDR2: MDHEN and SYDVKM. The CDR3 spans 13 residues. CDR3 DNA sequence: TGTGCCAGCTCTGGGTTTATCGGCTACGAGCAGTACTTC. Translated, it gives CASSGFIGYEQYF.

This clonotype was found many times. V is TRBV6-1 and J is TRBJ2-7; D unclear. Germline V gene data show CDR1 as MNHNS and CDR2 as SASEGT. The CDR3 runs 13 residues. The germline V and J ends were trimmed by 2 bases and 2 bases, with 7 bases remaining between them. The DNA of the CDR3 is TGTGCCAGCAGTGAAAACGGACCCTACGAGCAGTACTTC. Translating it yields CASSENGPYEQYF.